This T cell receptor beta chain came from a study of blood T cell repertoires in COVID-19. Study overall: COVID-19 samples from acute and convalescent phases originated in the United States, Italy and Spain. PBMCs, B-cell-depleted T cells, or T cells were the source of the cDNA or gDNA that made up the material.

The CDR3 is made up of 16 amino acids. The germline CDR1 and CDR2 sequences are LNHDA and SQIVND (reference sequence). V was pared by 4 bases and J by 3 bases, with 10 bases of the junction left unmatched. Source study methods: Researchers report that nucleated cell counts were estimated from reference gene primer amplification. The table came from immunoSEQ multiplex PCR; TCRdb's copy has only in-frame clones and leaves some out. V and J calls plus clone size are reproduced from that table; the DNA served to infer D and trimming. The sample yields some 130,000 clones, almost 80% seen once. V gene TRBV19 combines with J gene TRBJ2-5; 8 bases fit TRBD2. The origin of this receptor is a man aged 55 to 70 who had recovered from COVID-19. The sequenced sample consisted of peripheral blood. In nucleotides, the CDR3 is TGTGCCAGTAGTAGCCCCCTAGGCGGGGGGAAAGAGACCCAGTACTTC. Translated: CASSSPLGGGKETQYF.